The sequence of this TCR beta chain was determined in a study of blood T cell repertoires in COVID-19. For the study at large: Collection of acute and convalescent COVID-19 samples took place in the United States, Italy and Spain.

V shed 2 bases and J shed 8 bases, with 10 bases lying between them. CDR1 and CDR2 from the germline V gene are SGHVS and FQNEAQ. CDR3 length: 13 amino acids. The authors' processing: From reference gene primer amplification, estimates of nucleated cell counts were derived. Profiling relied on immunoSEQ multiplex PCR, and the TCRdb table lists in-frame clones only, not all of them. That table furnishes V, J and clone size, whereas the DNA furnished D and trimming. The sample consists of around 300,000 clones, 85% of them appearing once. The material sequenced was peripheral blood. V usage is TRBV7-8 and J usage is TRBJ2-4; the D is unclear. The sequence derives from a human donor in a cohort sampled during active COVID-19. CDR3 sequence (DNA): TGTGCCAGCAGCTTACGTCTGAGTGACATTCAGTACTTC. It specifies CASSLRLSDIQYF. Drawing the rest from reference TRBV7-8 and TRBJ2-4, the complete variable domain is GAGVSQSPRYKVAKRGQDVALRCDPISGHVSLFWYQQALGQGPEFLTYFQNEAQLDKSGLPSDRFFAERPEGSVSTLKIQRTQQEDSAVYLCASSLRLSDIQYFGAGTRLSVL.